This note documents a single TCR beta chain sequence. No antigen is known for it. A read error may produce the germline difference seen at one junction end. These data originate in a study of cytomegalovirus exposure and HLA in healthy donors. This CDR3 region has 15 residues. The V gene's germline CDR1 is SSHAT and CDR2 FNYEAQ (reference sequence). Points from the study as a whole: Researchers reported in a later analysis that a missense DCLRE1C variant was tied to TCR beta V- and J-gene trimming. A later analysis associated 16,951 TCR beta sequences with HLA alleles at a 0.05 false discovery rate. A later analysis revealed that TCR association rates differed between HLA loci, peaking at DRB1 and bottoming out at HLA-C.

There were likely unrecorded immune exposures, though donors were nominally healthy when sampled. PCR involved 60 Vbeta and 13 Jbeta primers. TCRdb keeps only in-frame clones here, not all; method: immunoSEQ multiplex PCR. The table records about 94,000 clones, about 62% of them present only once. Sequenced: PBMCs. This clonotype was sampled from a man aged 25-45 years in good health and CMV-seronegative. J is TRBJ2-1 and V is TRBV7-7; 8 positions match TRBD1. The CDR3 region is CASSPQGAGAGEQFF. For the CDR3, the DNA is TGTGCTAGCAGCCCGCAGGGGGCTGGGGCGGGTGAGCAGTTCTTC.